The present T cell receptor (beta chain) was sequenced within a study of T cell responses to AZD1222 COVID-19 vaccine. Notes on the study in general: CD4 TCRs linked to vaccination spanned spike, dominating at 160-218 and 743-854. Donors were chiefly white British, with a greater number of females, and clonal diversity was perhaps underestimated. Rises in breadth and depth of Spike-specific TCRs came after two AZD1222 doses.

Concerning this clone itself: What it recognizes is unknown.

Sequencing used immunoSEQ multiplex PCR; TCRdb keeps in-frame clones, though not all of them. Here the sample spans some 180,000 clones, 85% to 95% being singletons. The germline CDR1 and CDR2 sequences are LNHDA and SQIVND (reference sequence). This CDR3 contains 12 residues. Trimming stripped 4 bases from V and 1 base from J, with 2 bases between. Analysis merged second doses at about 4 or about 12 weeks. This rearrangement joins TRBV19 to TRBJ2-1; D uncertain. This receptor was taken from an adult who received the AZD1222 COVID-19 vaccine. Sequencing used peripheral blood, obtained 28 days after the second AZD1222 dose. CDR3 bases: TGTGCCAGTAGTAATTCCTACAATGAGCAGTTCTTC. It codes for CASSNSYNEQFF.